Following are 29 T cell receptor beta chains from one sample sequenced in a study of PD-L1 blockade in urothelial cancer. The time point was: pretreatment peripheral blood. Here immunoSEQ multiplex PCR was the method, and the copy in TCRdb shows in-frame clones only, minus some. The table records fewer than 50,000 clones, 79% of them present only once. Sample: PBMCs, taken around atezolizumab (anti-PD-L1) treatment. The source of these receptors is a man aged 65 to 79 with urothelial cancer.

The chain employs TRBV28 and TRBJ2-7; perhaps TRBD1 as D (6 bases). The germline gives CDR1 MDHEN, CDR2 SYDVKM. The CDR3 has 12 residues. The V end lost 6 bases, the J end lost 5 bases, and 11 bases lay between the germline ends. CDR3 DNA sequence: TGTGCCAGCAGACCTACAGGGCACGAGCAGTACTTC. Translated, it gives CASRPTGHEQYF.

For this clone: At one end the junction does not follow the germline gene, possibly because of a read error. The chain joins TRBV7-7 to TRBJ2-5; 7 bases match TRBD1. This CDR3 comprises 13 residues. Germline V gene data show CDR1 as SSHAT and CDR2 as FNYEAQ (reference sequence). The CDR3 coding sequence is TGTGCTAGCAGCAGGGACAGACAAGAGACCCAGTACTTC. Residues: CASSRDRQETQYF.

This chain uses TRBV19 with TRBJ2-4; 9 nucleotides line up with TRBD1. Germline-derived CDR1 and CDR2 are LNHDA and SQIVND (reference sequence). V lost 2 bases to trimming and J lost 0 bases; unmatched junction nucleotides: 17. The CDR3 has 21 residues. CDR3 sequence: CASSITNYRDRVRLAKNIQYF. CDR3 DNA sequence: TGTGCCAGTAGTATAACCAACTACCGGGACAGGGTCCGACTAGCCAAAAACATTCAGTACTTC.

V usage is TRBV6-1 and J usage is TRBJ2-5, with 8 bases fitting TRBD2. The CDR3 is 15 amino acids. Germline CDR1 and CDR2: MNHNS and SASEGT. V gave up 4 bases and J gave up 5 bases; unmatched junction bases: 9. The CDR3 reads CASSVYGGGRETQYF. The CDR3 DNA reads TGTGCCAGCAGTGTGTACGGCGGGGGGAGGGAGACCCAGTACTTC.

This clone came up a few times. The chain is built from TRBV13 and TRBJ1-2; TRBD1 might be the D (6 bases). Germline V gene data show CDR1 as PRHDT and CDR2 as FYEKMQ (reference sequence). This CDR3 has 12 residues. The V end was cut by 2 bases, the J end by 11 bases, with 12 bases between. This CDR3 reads CASSLSQGSYTF. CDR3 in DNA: TGTGCCAGCAGCTTATCCCAGGGGAGTTACACCTTC.

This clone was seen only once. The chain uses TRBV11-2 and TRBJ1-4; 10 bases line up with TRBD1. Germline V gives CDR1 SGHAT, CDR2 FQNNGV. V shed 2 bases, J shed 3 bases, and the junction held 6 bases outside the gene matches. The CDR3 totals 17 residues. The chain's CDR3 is CASSLRTGGVSNEKLFF. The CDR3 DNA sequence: TGTGCCAGCAGCTTAAGGACAGGGGGAGTATCTAATGAAAAACTGTTTTTT.

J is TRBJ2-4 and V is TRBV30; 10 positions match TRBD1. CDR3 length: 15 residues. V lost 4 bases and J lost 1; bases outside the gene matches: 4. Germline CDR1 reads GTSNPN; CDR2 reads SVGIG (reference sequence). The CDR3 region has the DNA TGTGCCTGGAACCCGGGACAGGGGGCCAAAAACATTCAGTACTTC. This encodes CAWNPGQGAKNIQYF.

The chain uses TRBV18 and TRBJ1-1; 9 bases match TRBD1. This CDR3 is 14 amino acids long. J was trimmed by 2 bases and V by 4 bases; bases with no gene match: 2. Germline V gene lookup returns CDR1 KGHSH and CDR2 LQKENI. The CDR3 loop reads CASSRDRANTEAFF. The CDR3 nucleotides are TGTGCCAGCTCACGGGACAGGGCTAACACTGAAGCTTTCTTT.

This CDR3 is CASSSPGTGPYEQYF. The CDR3 DNA is TGTGCCAGCAGCAGCCCTGGGACAGGGCCCTACGAGCAGTACTTC. V usage is TRBV6-5 and J usage is TRBJ2-7; 9 positions match TRBD1. The CDR3 sequence is 15 residues long. J gave up 2 bases and V 6 bases, and 8 bases lay outside the gene matches. Germline CDR1 MNHEY, CDR2 SVGAGI.

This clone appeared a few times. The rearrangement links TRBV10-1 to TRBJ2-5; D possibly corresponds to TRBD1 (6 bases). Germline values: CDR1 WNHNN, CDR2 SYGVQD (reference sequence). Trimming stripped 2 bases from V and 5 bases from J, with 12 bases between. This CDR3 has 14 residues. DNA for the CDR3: TGCGCCAGCAGTGAGATCCAGGGGCGGGAGACCCAGTACTTC. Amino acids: CASSEIQGRETQYF.

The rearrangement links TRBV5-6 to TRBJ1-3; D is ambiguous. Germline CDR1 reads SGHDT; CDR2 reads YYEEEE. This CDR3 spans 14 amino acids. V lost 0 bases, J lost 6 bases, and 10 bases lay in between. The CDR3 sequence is CASSLDGGENTIYF. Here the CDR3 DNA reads TGTGCCAGCAGCTTGGACGGCGGGGAAAACACCATATATTTT.

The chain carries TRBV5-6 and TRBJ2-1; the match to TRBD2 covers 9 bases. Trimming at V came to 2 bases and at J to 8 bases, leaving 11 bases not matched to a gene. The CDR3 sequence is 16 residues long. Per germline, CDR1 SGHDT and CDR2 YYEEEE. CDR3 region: CASSLDASGIWDEQFF. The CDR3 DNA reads TGTGCCAGCAGCTTAGACGCTAGCGGGATTTGGGATGAGCAGTTCTTC. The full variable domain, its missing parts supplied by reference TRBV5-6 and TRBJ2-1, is DAGVTQSPTHLIKTRGQQVTLRCSPKSGHDTVSWYQQALGQGPQFIFQYYEEEERQRGNFPDRFSGHQFPNYSSELNVNALLLGDSALYLCASSLDASGIWDEQFFGPGTRLTVL.

CDR3 residues: CAWSLRGLGNTEAFF. Here the CDR3 DNA reads TGTGCCTGGAGTCTAAGAGGTCTCGGAAACACTGAAGCTTTCTTT. The chain combines TRBV30 with TRBJ1-1; D is uncertain. The CDR3 runs 15 residues. Germline V gene lookup returns CDR1 GTSNPN and CDR2 SVGIG (reference sequence). V was clipped by 2 bases and J by 2 bases, with 15 bases between them.

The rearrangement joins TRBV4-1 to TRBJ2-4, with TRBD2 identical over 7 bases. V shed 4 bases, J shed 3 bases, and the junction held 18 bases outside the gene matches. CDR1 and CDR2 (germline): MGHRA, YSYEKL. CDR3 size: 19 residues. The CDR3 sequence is CASSPWTSELGVDKNIQYF. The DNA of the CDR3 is TGCGCCAGCAGCCCCTGGACTAGTGAGCTGGGAGTGGACAAAAACATTCAGTACTTC.

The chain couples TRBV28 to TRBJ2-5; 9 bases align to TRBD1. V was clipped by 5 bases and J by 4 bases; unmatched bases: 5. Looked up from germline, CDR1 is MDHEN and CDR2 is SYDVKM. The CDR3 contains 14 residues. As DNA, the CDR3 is TGTGCCAGCAGTACGGACAGGGGACGAGAGACCCAGTACTTC. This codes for CASSTDRGRETQYF.

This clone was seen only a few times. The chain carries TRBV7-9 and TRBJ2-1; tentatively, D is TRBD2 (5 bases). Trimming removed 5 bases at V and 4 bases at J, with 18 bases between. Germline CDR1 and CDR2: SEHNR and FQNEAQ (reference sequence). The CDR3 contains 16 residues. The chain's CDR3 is CASSPFSGIDYNEQFF. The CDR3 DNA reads TGTGCCAGCAGCCCCTTCTCGGGGATCGATTACAATGAGCAGTTCTTC.

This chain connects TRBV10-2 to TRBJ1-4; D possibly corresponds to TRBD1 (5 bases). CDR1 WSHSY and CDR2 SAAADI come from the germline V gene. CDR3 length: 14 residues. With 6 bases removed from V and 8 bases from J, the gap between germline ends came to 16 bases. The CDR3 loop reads CASRPRGGGEKLFF. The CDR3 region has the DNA TGCGCCAGCAGGCCCCGGGGGGGTGGGGAAAAACTGTTTTTT.

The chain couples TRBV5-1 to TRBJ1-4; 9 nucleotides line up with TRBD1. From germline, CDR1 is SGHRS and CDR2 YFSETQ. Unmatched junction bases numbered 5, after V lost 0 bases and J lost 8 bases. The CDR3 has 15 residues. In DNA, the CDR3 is TGCGCCAGCAGCTTGGGAGGACAGGGGTCAGAAAAACTGTTTTTT. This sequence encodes CASSLGGQGSEKLFF. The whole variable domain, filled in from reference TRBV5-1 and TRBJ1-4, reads KAGVTQTPRYLIKTRGQQVTLSCSPISGHRSVSWYQQTPGQGLQFLFEYFSETQRNKGNFPGRFSGRQFSNSRSEMNVSTLELGDSALYLCASSLGGQGSEKLFFGSGTQLSVL.

The CDR3 reads CASSYQTGKGQETQYF. The CDR3 DNA reads as TGTGCCAGCAGTTATCAGACAGGGAAGGGCCAAGAGACCCAGTACTTC. The rearrangement uses TRBV28 and TRBJ2-5; 7 nucleotides line up with TRBD1. V trimming: 4 bases; J trimming: 1 base; junction bases outside the gene matches: 9. In germline, CDR1 is MDHEN, CDR2 SYDVKM. This CDR3 has 16 amino acids.

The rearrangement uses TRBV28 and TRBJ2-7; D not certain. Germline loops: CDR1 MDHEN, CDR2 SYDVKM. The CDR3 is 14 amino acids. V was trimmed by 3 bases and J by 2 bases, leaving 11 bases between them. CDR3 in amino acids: CASSFNRVAYEQYF. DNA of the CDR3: TGTGCCAGCAGTTTCAATCGGGTCGCCTACGAGCAGTACTTC.

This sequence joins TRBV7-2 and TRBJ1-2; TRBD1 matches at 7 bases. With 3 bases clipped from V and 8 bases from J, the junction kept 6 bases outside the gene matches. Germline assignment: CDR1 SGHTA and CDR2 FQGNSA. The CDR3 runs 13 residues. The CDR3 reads CASSFGTELGYTF. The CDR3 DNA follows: TGTGCCAGCAGCTTCGGGACAGAATTGGGCTACACCTTC.

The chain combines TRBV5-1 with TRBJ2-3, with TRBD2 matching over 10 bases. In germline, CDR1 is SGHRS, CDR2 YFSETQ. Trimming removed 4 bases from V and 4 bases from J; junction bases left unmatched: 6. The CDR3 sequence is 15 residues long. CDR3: CASSPASGSADTQYF. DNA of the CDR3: TGCGCCAGCAGCCCGGCTAGCGGGAGCGCAGATACGCAGTATTTT.

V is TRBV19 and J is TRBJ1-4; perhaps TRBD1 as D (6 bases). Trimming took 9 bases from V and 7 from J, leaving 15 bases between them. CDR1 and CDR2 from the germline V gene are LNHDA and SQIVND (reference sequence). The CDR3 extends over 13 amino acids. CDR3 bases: TGTGCCAGCACCAAAGGGGGACGTGAAAAACTGTTTTTT. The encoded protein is CASTKGGREKLFF.

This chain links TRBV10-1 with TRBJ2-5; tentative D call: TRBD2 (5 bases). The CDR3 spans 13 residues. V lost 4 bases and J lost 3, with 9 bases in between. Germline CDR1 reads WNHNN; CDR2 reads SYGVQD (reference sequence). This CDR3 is CASSVTKKETQYF. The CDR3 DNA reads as TGCGCCAGCAGTGTGACTAAAAAAGAGACCCAGTACTTC.

The CDR3 DNA reads as TGTGCCAGCAGCCTGGAGGGAGATACGCAGTATTTT. As protein: CASSLEGDTQYF. The V call is TRBV6-1, the J call TRBJ2-3, with D tentatively TRBD2 (6 bases). Germline CDR1 MNHNS, CDR2 SASEGT. V was cut by 6 bases and J by 5 bases, with 9 bases left in between. This CDR3 comprises 12 residues.

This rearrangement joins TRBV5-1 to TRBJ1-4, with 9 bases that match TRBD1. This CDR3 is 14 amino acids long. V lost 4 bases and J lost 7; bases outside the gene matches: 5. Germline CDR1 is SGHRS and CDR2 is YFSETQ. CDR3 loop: CASSQDRGREKLFF. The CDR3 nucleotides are TGCGCCAGCAGCCAGGACAGGGGCCGTGAAAAACTGTTTTTT. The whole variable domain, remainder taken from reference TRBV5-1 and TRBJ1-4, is KAGVTQTPRYLIKTRGQQVTLSCSPISGHRSVSWYQQTPGQGLQFLFEYFSETQRNKGNFPGRFSGRQFSNSRSEMNVSTLELGDSALYLCASSQDRGREKLFFGSGTQLSVL.

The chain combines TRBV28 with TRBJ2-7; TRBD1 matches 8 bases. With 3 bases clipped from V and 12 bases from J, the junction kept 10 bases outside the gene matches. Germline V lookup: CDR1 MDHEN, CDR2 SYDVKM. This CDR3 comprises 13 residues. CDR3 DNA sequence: TGTGCCAGCAGTTTGACAGGGGAACTCCCCCTGTACTTC. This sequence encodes CASSLTGELPLYF.

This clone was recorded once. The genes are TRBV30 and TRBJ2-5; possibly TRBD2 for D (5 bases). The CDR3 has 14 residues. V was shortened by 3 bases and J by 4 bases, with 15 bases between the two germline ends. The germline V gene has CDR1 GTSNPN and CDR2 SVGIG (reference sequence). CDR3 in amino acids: CAWSGLTMGETQYF. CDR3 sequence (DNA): TGTGCCTGGAGCGGTCTGACTATGGGAGAGACCCAGTACTTC.

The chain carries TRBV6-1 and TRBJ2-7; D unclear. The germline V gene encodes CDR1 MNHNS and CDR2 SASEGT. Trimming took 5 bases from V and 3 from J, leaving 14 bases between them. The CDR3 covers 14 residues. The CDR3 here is CASSSSPYGYEQYF. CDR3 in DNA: TGTGCCAGCAGTTCGTCTCCGTACGGCTACGAGCAGTACTTC.